The next 5 T cell receptor beta chains were all read from a single sample in a study of cytomegalovirus exposure and HLA in healthy donors. TCRdb's table, derived via immunoSEQ multiplex PCR, lists solely in-frame clones and lacks some. The sample contains fewer than 250,000 clones, approximately 87% of which appear only once. Sequences were obtained from PBMCs. Receptor source: a man aged 18 to 30 in good health and CMV-seronegative.

This chain links TRBV11-3 with TRBJ2-7; 10 bases line up with TRBD1. Germline V lookup: CDR1 SGHNT, CDR2 YENEEA. The CDR3 totals 16 residues. J gave up 5 bases and V 5 bases, and 12 bases lay outside the gene matches. In DNA form, the CDR3 reads TGTGCCAGCAGCCCAAACTCCGGGACAGGGGTACACGAGCAGTACTTC. Amino acids: CASSPNSGTGVHEQYF.

This chain links TRBV7-9 with TRBJ2-5; possibly TRBD1 for D (6 bases). Germline CDR1 SEHNR, CDR2 FQNEAQ (reference sequence). There are 14 residues in the CDR3. V was shortened by 10 bases and J by 0 bases, with 15 bases between the two germline ends. CDR3 sequence: CATPQGMYQETQYF. The DNA for the CDR3 is TGTGCCACCCCACAGGGAATGTACCAAGAGACCCAGTACTTC.

The sample holds a few counts of this clone. The chain employs TRBV11-2 and TRBJ1-6, with D hard to call. The germline CDR1 and CDR2 sequences are SGHAT and FQNNGV. V lost 4 bases and J lost 10, with 14 bases in between. The CDR3 is 14 amino acids. Here the CDR3 DNA reads TGTGCCAGCAGCTACACGGGTTACGGGTCACCCCTCCACTTT. Encoded protein: CASSYTGYGSPLHF.

The V and J genes are TRBV27 and TRBJ2-1; 10 nucleotides align to TRBD2. CDR3 length equals 16 residues. Unmatched junction bases numbered 9, after V lost 6 bases and J lost 4 bases. Germline V gives CDR1 MNHEY, CDR2 SMNVEV (reference sequence). The CDR3 DNA is TGTGCCAGCAGCCTCACGAGCGGGAGGGCATACAATGAGCAGTTCTTC. The encoded protein is CASSLTSGRAYNEQFF.

The chain uses TRBV5-1 and TRBJ2-3; possibly TRBD2 for D (6 bases). The germline CDR1 and CDR2 sequences are SGHRS and YFSETQ. V was clipped by 1 base and J by 2 bases, with 8 bases between them. This CDR3 contains 14 residues. This chain's CDR3 is CASSLRDFTDTQYF. The CDR3 nucleotides are TGCGCCAGCAGCTTGAGGGACTTCACAGATACGCAGTATTTT. Combining the CDR3 with reference TRBV5-1 and TRBJ2-3 gives the whole variable domain KAGVTQTPRYLIKTRGQQVTLSCSPISGHRSVSWYQQTPGQGLQFLFEYFSETQRNKGNFPGRFSGRQFSNSRSEMNVSTLELGDSALYLCASSLRDFTDTQYFGPGTRLTVL.